What follows are 27 T cell receptor beta chains derived from one specimen sequenced in a study of blood T cell repertoires in COVID-19. Clones were read by immunoSEQ multiplex PCR, and TCRdb kept only the in-frame ones, dropping some. This sample yields around 200,000 clones, of which roughly 84% are seen a single time; 3% to 3.5% belongs to the top ten. Sequenced input: PBMCs or T cells enriched from blood (not recorded which). The receptor source for this set is a woman aged 25 to 45 who had recovered from COVID-19.

The chain has TRBV30 and TRBJ1-6; 8 bases map to TRBD1. The length of the CDR3 is 14 residues. J was trimmed by 11 bases and V by 2 bases; bases with no gene match: 8. The germline CDR1 and CDR2 sequences are GTSNPN and SVGIG (reference sequence). CDR3 region: CAWSLTGGGPPLHF. As DNA, the CDR3 is TGTGCCTGGAGTCTCACAGGGGGGGGTCCACCCCTCCACTTT.

The chain uses TRBV5-1 and TRBJ2-6; TRBD1 agrees at 9 bases. There are 17 residues in the CDR3. CDR1 is SGHRS and CDR2 is YFSETQ in the germline V gene. V lost 3 bases, J lost 0 bases, and 4 bases stayed unmatched. CDR3 protein: CASSSGTGTSGANVLTF. The CDR3 DNA reads TGCGCCAGCAGCTCAGGGACAGGGACCTCTGGGGCCAACGTCCTGACTTTC. Looking up the rest from reference TRBV5-1 and TRBJ2-6 gives the full variable domain: KAGVTQTPRYLIKTRGQQVTLSCSPISGHRSVSWYQQTPGQGLQFLFEYFSETQRNKGNFPGRFSGRQFSNSRSEMNVSTLELGDSALYLCASSSGTGTSGANVLTFGAGSRLTVL.

The sample holds one count of this clone. The CDR3 nucleotides read TGTGCCAGCAGCTTGAAAGGACAGGGGACGGCAGGCGAGCAGTACGTC. Encoded protein: CASSLKGQGTAGEQYV. The rearrangement joins TRBV5-6 to TRBJ2-7; TRBD1 agrees at 9 bases. This CDR3 contains 16 residues. Germline values: CDR1 SGHDT, CDR2 YYEEEE. Trimming removed 1 base from V and 6 bases from J; junction bases left unmatched: 11.

This chain uses TRBV19 with TRBJ1-4, with a weak D call TRBD1 (6 bases). V dropped 5 bases and J dropped 4 bases, with 8 bases sitting between them. Looked up from germline, CDR1 is LNHDA and CDR2 is SQIVND (reference sequence). This CDR3 spans 13 amino acids. CDR3 sequence (DNA): TGTGCCAGTAGTGACAGGAGTAATGAAAAACTGTTTTTT. Translating gives CASSDRSNEKLFF.

The J gene is TRBJ1-2, the V gene TRBV6-5, with D perhaps TRBD1 (5 bases). Looked up from germline, CDR1 is MNHEY and CDR2 is SVGAGI. The length of the CDR3 is 13 residues. Between the trimmed V and J ends, which lost 8 bases and 7 bases, there was a span of 17 bases. CDR3 region: CASYNGGVSGYTF. CDR3 coding DNA: TGTGCCAGCTACAACGGGGGGGTGAGTGGCTACACCTTC.

This chain connects TRBV11-2 to TRBJ1-4; D unclear. V dropped 5 bases and J dropped 10 bases, with 8 bases sitting between them. Germline CDR1 reads SGHAT; CDR2 reads FQNNGV. This CDR3 is 11 amino acids long. The CDR3 DNA reads as TGTGCCAGCAGCCCGGCAGGAAAACTGTTTTTT. Its protein is CASSPAGKLFF.

The chain uses TRBV5-1 and TRBJ2-1; 7 bases align to TRBD1. Germline V gene sequence: CDR1 SGHRS, CDR2 YFSETQ. V trimming: 3 bases; J trimming: 4 bases; junction bases outside the gene matches: 4. The CDR3 runs 14 residues. The CDR3 protein is CASSWATGYNEQFF. The CDR3 DNA sequence: TGCGCCAGCAGCTGGGCGACAGGGTACAATGAGCAGTTCTTC.

The rearrangement links TRBV2 to TRBJ2-7; 7 nucleotides align to TRBD1. Trimming at V came to 10 bases and at J to 6 bases, leaving 12 bases not matched to a gene. Germline V gene data show CDR1 as SNHLY and CDR2 as FYNNEI. The CDR3 has 13 amino acids. The CDR3 sequence: CATQGSLPLEQYF. The CDR3 region has the DNA TGTGCCACACAGGGGTCGCTGCCCCTCGAGCAGTACTTC.

The chain links TRBV9 to TRBJ1-2; 8 bases map to TRBD1. Looked up from germline, CDR1 is SGDLS and CDR2 is YYNGEE. The CDR3 has 14 amino acids. V shed 3 bases, J shed 5 bases, and the junction held 6 bases outside the gene matches. The CDR3 sequence is CASSGGQGIYGYTF. In nucleotides, the CDR3 is TGTGCCAGCAGCGGTGGACAGGGAATTTATGGCTACACCTTC.

This chain connects TRBV6-4 to TRBJ2-3, with D possibly being TRBD2 (5 bases). This CDR3 is 14 amino acids long. The germline V gene encodes CDR1 MRHNA and CDR2 SNTAGT. V was cut by 7 bases and J by 4 bases, with 15 bases left in between. The DNA of the CDR3 is TGTGCCAGCACCTCCCCCCACGGGGCAGATACGCAGTATTTT. Residues: CASTSPHGADTQYF.

The chain links TRBV29-1 to TRBJ2-7; 9 nucleotides agree with TRBD1. V dropped 4 bases and J dropped 6; count of bases not matched to a gene: 1. Germline V gene sequence: CDR1 SQVTM, CDR2 ANQGSEA. The CDR3 is 11 amino acids. Here the CDR3 reads CSVADRGEQYV. CDR3 nucleotide sequence: TGCAGCGTTGCGGACAGGGGCGAGCAGTACGTC.

J is TRBJ2-3 and V is TRBV28; TRBD2 matches at 11 bases. V was pared by 5 bases and J by 5 bases, with 6 bases of the junction left unmatched. The CDR3 contains 15 residues. The germline V gene encodes CDR1 MDHEN and CDR2 SYDVKM. The CDR3 region is CASSSLAGGGDTQYF. The CDR3 DNA follows: TGTGCCAGCAGTAGCCTAGCGGGGGGTGGAGATACGCAGTATTTT. Together with reference TRBV28 and TRBJ2-3, the CDR3 gives the full variable domain: DVKVTQSSRYLVKRTGEKVFLECVQDMDHENMFWYRQDPGLGLRLIYFSYDVKMKEKGDIPEGYSVSREKKERFSLILESASTNQTSMYLCASSSLAGGGDTQYFGPGTRLTVL.

This rearrangement joins TRBV7-9 to TRBJ2-3; TRBD1 might be the D (5 bases). V lost 5 bases and J 6 bases, leaving 18 bases between the germline ends. Germline V gives CDR1 SEHNR, CDR2 FQNEAQ (reference sequence). The CDR3 has 15 amino acids. CDR3 nucleotides: TGTGCCAGCAGCCCAGACCGCAGGGTAGGGGATACGCAGTATTTT. It is translated as CASSPDRRVGDTQYF.

The chain employs TRBV28 and TRBJ2-5; 7 bases fit TRBD1. Germline V lookup: CDR1 MDHEN, CDR2 SYDVKM. The CDR3 totals 15 residues. Trimming took 8 bases from V and 1 from J; bases not matched to a gene: 10. The CDR3, as DNA: TGTGCCAGCTTAAGTTGGACAGGCCTCCAAGAGACCCAGTACTTC. It translates to CASLSWTGLQETQYF.

The chain joins TRBV6-4 to TRBJ1-1, with a tentative D call TRBD1 (6 bases). The V end lost 5 bases, the J end lost 1 base, and 11 bases lay between the germline ends. The CDR3 spans 14 residues. Germline CDR1 MRHNA, CDR2 SNTAGT. This CDR3 is CASSPTGTNTEAFF. Here the CDR3 DNA reads TGTGCCAGCAGTCCCACAGGGACGAACACTGAAGCTTTCTTT.

The rearrangement uses TRBV5-1 and TRBJ1-2, with 11 bases that match TRBD1. The CDR3 has 15 amino acids. In germline, CDR1 is SGHRS, CDR2 YFSETQ. J gave up 3 bases and V 4 bases, and 5 bases lay outside the gene matches. For the CDR3, the DNA is TGCGCCAGCAGCCGCGGACAGGGGGCGGACTATGGCTACACCTTC. Residues: CASSRGQGADYGYTF.

The chain joins TRBV27 to TRBJ2-7; D might be TRBD2 (6 bases). There are 13 residues in the CDR3. The germline V gene has CDR1 MNHEY and CDR2 SMNVEV (reference sequence). The germline V and J ends were trimmed by 6 bases and 3 bases, with 12 bases remaining between them. CDR3 bases: TGTGCCAGCAGGGGGACTGAAAGCTACGAGCAGTACTTC. Amino acids: CASRGTESYEQYF.

This clone has a single count. The rearrangement joins TRBV11-3 to TRBJ1-5, with D unresolved. V lost 5 bases to trimming and J lost 5 bases, with 4 bases between them. Germline V gene data show CDR1 as SGHNT and CDR2 as YENEEA. This CDR3 is built from 11 residues. CDR3 protein: CASSPYQPQHF. CDR3 nucleotides: TGTGCCAGCAGCCCCTATCAGCCCCAGCATTTT.

This clone was seen a single time. This chain links TRBV7-8 with TRBJ2-7, with 11 bases aligning to TRBD1. After removal of 5 bases from V and 7 bases from J, the junction contained 10 bases not matched to a gene. Per germline, CDR1 SGHVS and CDR2 FQNEAQ. This CDR3 region has 15 residues. The CDR3, as DNA: TGTGCCAGCAGCAAGGGAGGACAGGGGGCGTTTGAGCAGTACGTC. Translated: CASSKGGQGAFEQYV.

The V and J genes are TRBV27 and TRBJ2-1; TRBD2 might be the D (6 bases). The germline V and J ends were trimmed by 0 bases and 9 bases, with 15 bases remaining between them. The CDR3 runs 15 residues. Looked up from germline, CDR1 is MNHEY and CDR2 is SMNVEV (reference sequence). The DNA for the CDR3 is TGTGCCAGCAGTTTATCGGCCGGGGCCGGGGGTGAGCAGTTCTTC. Encoded protein: CASSLSAGAGGEQFF.

This clone was recorded at least ten times. The rearrangement joins TRBV18 to TRBJ2-2, with 7 positions matching TRBD2. V was pared by 1 base and J by 5 bases, with 7 bases of the junction left unmatched. The CDR3 has 16 amino acids. Germline CDR1 KGHSH, CDR2 LQKENI. CDR3 nucleotide sequence: TGTGCCAGCTCACCACTCGTAGCGGGTGAGACCGGGGAGCTGTTTTTT. This gives the protein CASSPLVAGETGELFF. Full variable domain (rest looked up from reference TRBV18 and TRBJ2-2): NAGVMQNPRHLVRRRGQEARLRCSPMKGHSHVYWYRQLPEEGLKFMVYLQKENIIDESGMPKERFSAEFPKEGPSILRIQQVVRGDSAAYFCASSPLVAGETGELFFGEGSRLTVL.

The CDR3 coding sequence is TGCGCCAGCAGCTTGGGACAGGGGGCGAATCAGCCCCAGCATTTT. Protein: CASSLGQGANQPQHF. The chain links TRBV5-1 to TRBJ1-5; 10 bases are a match to TRBD1. Trimming removed 0 bases from V and 4 bases from J; junction bases left unmatched: 1. Per germline, CDR1 SGHRS and CDR2 YFSETQ. The CDR3 is made up of 15 amino acids.

This chain joins TRBV28 and TRBJ2-7, with TRBD1 matching over 8 bases. With 4 bases clipped from V and 2 bases from J, the junction kept 7 bases outside the gene matches. The CDR3 is 15 amino acids. Germline V lookup: CDR1 MDHEN, CDR2 SYDVKM. This CDR3 is CASSSPAGGPYEQYF. CDR3 DNA sequence: TGTGCCAGCAGTTCCCCAGCAGGGGGCCCCTACGAGCAGTACTTC.

The J gene is TRBJ2-1, the V gene TRBV6-1, with 9 bases fitting TRBD1. The CDR3 has 16 residues. CDR1 is MNHNS and CDR2 is SASEGT in the germline V gene. V was pared by 1 base and J by 8 bases, with 9 bases of the junction left unmatched. CDR3 sequence (DNA): TGTGCCAGCAGTGAAGTCCCCGGACAGGGGAGAGATGAGCAGTTCTTC. Encoded protein: CASSEVPGQGRDEQFF.

The chain has TRBV25-1 and TRBJ1-5; the D gene is possibly TRBD1 (6 bases). The CDR3 has 15 amino acids. V was pared by 4 bases and J by 5 bases, with 15 bases between. From germline, CDR1 is MGHDK and CDR2 SYGVNS. Here the CDR3 reads CASSAQGSPHQPQHF. Written as DNA, the CDR3 is TGTGCCAGCAGTGCACAGGGTTCCCCACATCAGCCCCAGCATTTT.

V usage is TRBV12-1 and J usage is TRBJ2-3; TRBD2, the table's D call, lacks a check against the DNA. TRBV12-1 is described as a pseudogene. CDR3 length equals 18 residues. The CDR3: CASSQGGTSGNRTDTQYF. The DNA for the CDR3 is TGTGCCAGCAGCCAAGGGGGGACTAGCGGGAATCGCACAGATACGCAGTATTTT.

The V gene is TRBV5-6, the J gene TRBJ1-3; TRBD1 agrees at 8 bases. Per the germline V gene, CDR1 is SGHDT and CDR2 is YYEEEE. V lost 4 bases to trimming and J lost 2 bases; unmatched junction nucleotides: 11. CDR3 length equals 17 residues. The CDR3 nucleotides read TGTGCCAGCAGCCCCATTGGGGCGACAGGGGCTGGAAACACCATATATTTT. This codes for CASSPIGATGAGNTIYF.